This T cell receptor (beta chain) was sequenced in a study of blood T cell repertoires in COVID-19. Study-level information: T cells, B-cell-depleted T cells, or PBMCs supplied cDNA or gDNA.

Original processing notes: Estimated nucleated cell counts came from reference gene primer amplification. Some clones are missing from TCRdb's copy, which holds only in-frame ones; the method was immunoSEQ multiplex PCR. The V and J calls and clone size are taken from that table; D and trimming were inferred from the DNA. This sample carries hundreds of thousands of clones, about nine tenths of them seen once, and the ten largest clones take about 1.6%. Germline CDR1 reads SGHNT; CDR2 reads YENEEA. There are 13 residues in the CDR3. J lost 6 bases, V lost 5 bases, and 5 bases had no gene match. Donors in Cohort 3 counted as recovered after two negative PCRs, clearance, or symptom resolution.

This chain connects TRBV11-3 to TRBJ2-7; 9 bases are shared with TRBD2. Material for sequencing was PBMCs or T cells enriched from blood (not recorded which). This sequence originates from a man aged 35 to 55 who had recovered from COVID-19. The CDR3 reads CASSDGLAFEQYF. As DNA, the CDR3 is TGTGCCAGCAGCGACGGACTAGCGTTCGAGCAGTACTTC.